Below are 9 T cell receptor beta chains sequenced from a single sample in a study of T cells in Graves' hyperthyroidism and ophthalmopathy. RNA transcripts served as the template for amplifying TCR beta CDR3 regions. The primer set for the first-round RT-PCR of the TCR CDR3 was HTBI. One entry per CDR3 protein, called by TCRdb with MiXCR from the multiplex PCR reads. The repertoire consists of approximately 690,000 distinct CDR3 sequences, with roughly 15% occurring once and the leading ten covering around an eighth. Sequencing was done on a sample of blood. These receptors were obtained from a woman aged 50 to 60 with Graves' ophthalmopathy.

This clonotype was seen more than once but under ten times. J is TRBJ1-5 and V is TRBV12-5; TRBD1 matches 9 bases. J gave up 7 bases and V 0 bases, and 4 bases lay outside the gene matches. Germline CDR1 and CDR2: LGHNT and FRNRAP. This CDR3 contains 15 residues. This CDR3 reads CASGLVTGGSQPQHF. The CDR3 DNA reads TGTGCTAGTGGTTTGGTCACAGGGGGCAGCCAGCCCCAGCATTTT.

This clonotype occurred many times. This rearrangement joins TRBV10-3 to TRBJ2-1; 13 bases are a match to TRBD2. This CDR3 region has 16 residues. The V segment lost 11 bases and the J segment 8 bases; nucleotides outside the gene matches: 15. Germline CDR1 reads ENHRY; CDR2 reads SYGVKD. CDR3 DNA: TGTGCCTCCCGCGGACTAGCGGGAGTAGTGTGGTATGAGCAGTTCTTC. Residues: CASRGLAGVVWYEQFF.

This clonotype was seen at least ten times. The chain carries TRBV7-2 and TRBJ2-7; 7 bases match TRBD2. The V gene's germline CDR1 is SGHTA and CDR2 FQGNSA. The CDR3 runs to 15 residues. The J segment lost 6 bases and the V segment lost 4 bases, leaving 12 bases of the junction unmatched. For the CDR3, the DNA is TGTGCCAGCAGCTACATAAGCGGGAAAACCCTCGAGCAGTACTTC. Translating it yields CASSYISGKTLEQYF.

This clonotype was counted a few times. The chain recombines TRBV28 with TRBJ1-2, with D unclear. Germline CDR1 and CDR2: MDHEN and SYDVKM. There are 13 residues in the CDR3. Trimming pared 5 bases from V and 7 bases from J, leaving 14 bases between. CDR3 region: CASSASDFTGYTF. For the CDR3, the DNA is TGTGCCAGCAGTGCCTCCGACTTCACTGGCTACACCTTC.

The sample holds a few counts of this clonotype. V and J are TRBV12-3 or TRBV12-4 and TRBJ1-2; D is ambiguous. The CDR3 is made up of 12 amino acids. Deletions cut 6 bases from V and 2 bases from J, with 7 bases between. This chain's CDR3 is CASSGPNYGYTF. For the CDR3, the DNA is TGTGCCAGCAGCGGACCCAACTATGGCTACACCTTC.

This clonotype has ten or more counts. This rearrangement joins TRBV30 to TRBJ1-4; D perhaps matches TRBD1 (6 bases). The CDR3 totals 14 residues. The V end was cut by 0 bases, the J end by 7 bases, with 12 bases between. Germline V CDR1 and CDR2: GTSNPN, SVGIG (reference sequence). The CDR3 sequence is CAWSVGGQSEKLFF. The CDR3 coding sequence is TGTGCCTGGAGTGTCGGGGGACAATCTGAAAAACTGTTTTTT. Full variable domain (remainder filled in from reference TRBV30 and TRBJ1-4): SQTIHQWPATLVQPVGSPLSLECTVEGTSNPNLYWYRQAAGRGLQLLFYSVGIGQISSEVPQNLSASRPQDRQFILSSKKLLLSDSGFYLCAWSVGGQSEKLFFGSGTQLSVL.

This clonotype was detected a few times. The V gene is TRBV20-1, the J gene TRBJ1-6, with TRBD1 matching 8 bases. This CDR3 contains 17 residues. Trimming removed 0 bases from V and 10 bases from J; junction bases left unmatched: 14. Germline values: CDR1 DFQATT, CDR2 SNEGSKA (reference sequence). The CDR3: CSARDLPRGRGWSPLHF. CDR3 nucleotide sequence: TGCAGTGCTAGAGATCTCCCCAGGGGGCGAGGCTGGTCACCCCTCCACTTT.

This clonotype was seen many times. The genes are TRBV11-2 and TRBJ2-1, with D hard to call. Germline-derived CDR1 and CDR2 are SGHAT and FQNNGV. With 1 base removed from V and 5 bases from J, the gap between germline ends came to 9 bases. The CDR3 is 14 residues long. The CDR3 loop is CASSLVYTNNEQFF. In nucleotides, the CDR3 is TGTGCCAGCAGCTTAGTTTACACCAACAATGAGCAGTTCTTC.

This clonotype occurred many times. This chain joins TRBV28 and TRBJ1-1; 9 nucleotides align to TRBD1. With 5 bases clipped from V and 3 bases from J, the junction kept 1 base outside the gene matches. The CDR3 runs 13 residues. CDR1 and CDR2 from the germline V gene are MDHEN and SYDVKM. CDR3 sequence reads: CASSGTGYTEAFF. CDR3 nucleotides: TGTGCCAGCAGTGGGACAGGGTACACTGAAGCTTTCTTT.